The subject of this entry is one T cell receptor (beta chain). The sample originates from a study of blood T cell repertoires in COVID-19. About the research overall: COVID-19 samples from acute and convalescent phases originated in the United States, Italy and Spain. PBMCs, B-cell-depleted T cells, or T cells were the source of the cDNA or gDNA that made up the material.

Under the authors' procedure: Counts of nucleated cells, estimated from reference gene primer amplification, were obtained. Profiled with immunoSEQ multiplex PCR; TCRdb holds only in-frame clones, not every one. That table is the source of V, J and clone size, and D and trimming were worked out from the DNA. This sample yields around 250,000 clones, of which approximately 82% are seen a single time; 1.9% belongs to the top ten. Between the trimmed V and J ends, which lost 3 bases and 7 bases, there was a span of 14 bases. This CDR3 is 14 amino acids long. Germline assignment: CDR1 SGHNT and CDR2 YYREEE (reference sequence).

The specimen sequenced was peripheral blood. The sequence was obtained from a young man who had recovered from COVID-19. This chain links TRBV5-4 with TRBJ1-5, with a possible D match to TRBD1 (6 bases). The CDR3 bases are TGTGCCAGCAGCTCGACAGGAGGCATCCAGCCCCAGCATTTT. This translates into CASSSTGGIQPQHF.